This T cell receptor (beta chain) was identified during a study of early T cells in non-severe SARS-CoV-2 infection. On the study more broadly: It was bulk RNA from unsorted whole blood that was sequenced, and the chains were unpaired.

This CDR3 is built from 13 residues. V lost 1 base, J lost 6 bases, and 6 bases lay in between. Germline loops: CDR1 SGHVS, CDR2 FNYEAQ. Researchers attached unique molecular identifiers to individual cDNA molecules. TCRdb analysed the 5' RACE reads with MiXCR anew, one entry per CDR3 protein. Of fewer than 75,000 distinct CDR3 sequences in the sample, 20% to 25% were seen once. Study-wide findings and caveats: Matching with VDJdb favored anti-spike CD8 responses (missing private and CD4 specificities).

Comment on this clonotype: Its antigen remains unknown.

This chain uses TRBV7-6 with TRBJ2-2; no reliable D call. The sequences come from whole blood, collected at baseline. The TCR was taken from an adult who was a healthcare worker with PCR-confirmed SARS-CoV-2 infection or an uninfected control (not recorded which). The CDR3 sequence: CASSLVRAGELFF. CDR3 nucleotide sequence: TGTGCCAGCAGCTTAGTACGCGCCGGGGAGCTGTTTTTT.